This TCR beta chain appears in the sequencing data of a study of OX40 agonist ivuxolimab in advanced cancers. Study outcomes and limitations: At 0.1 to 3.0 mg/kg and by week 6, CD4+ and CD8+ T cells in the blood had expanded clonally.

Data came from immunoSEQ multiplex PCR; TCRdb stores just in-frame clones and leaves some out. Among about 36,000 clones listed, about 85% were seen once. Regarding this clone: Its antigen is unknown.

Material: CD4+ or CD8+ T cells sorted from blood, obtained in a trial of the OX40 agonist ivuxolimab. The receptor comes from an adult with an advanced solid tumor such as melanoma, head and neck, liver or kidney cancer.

The CDR3 DNA follows: TGCGCCAGCAGCTTGAACAGGGTTAGAAACACCGGGGAGCTGTTTTTT. This gives the protein CASSLNRVRNTGELFF. V usage is TRBV5-1 and J usage is TRBJ2-2, with D tentatively TRBD1 (6 bases). The CDR3 is 16 amino acids. Germline V gene lookup returns CDR1 SGHRS and CDR2 YFSETQ. V lost 1 base and J 2 bases, leaving 12 bases between the germline ends.